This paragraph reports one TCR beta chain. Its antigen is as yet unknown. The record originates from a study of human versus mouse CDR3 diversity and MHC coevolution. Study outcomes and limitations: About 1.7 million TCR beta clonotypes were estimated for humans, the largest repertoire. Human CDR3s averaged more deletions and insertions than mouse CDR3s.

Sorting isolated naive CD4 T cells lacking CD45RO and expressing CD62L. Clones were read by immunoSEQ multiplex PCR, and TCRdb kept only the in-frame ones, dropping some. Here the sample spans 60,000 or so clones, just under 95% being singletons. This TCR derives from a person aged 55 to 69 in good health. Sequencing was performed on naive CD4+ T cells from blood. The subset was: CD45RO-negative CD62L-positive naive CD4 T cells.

In DNA form, the CDR3 reads TGTGCCAGCAGCCCCGCTCGGGGTACCTACGAGCAGTACTTC. Translating it yields CASSPARGTYEQYF. The V and J genes are TRBV7-8 and TRBJ2-5; the D gene is possibly TRBD2 (5 bases). The J call may be incorrect, as the DNA end agrees better with TRBJ2-7. The CDR3 has 14 residues. Germline CDR1 SGHVS, CDR2 FQNEAQ.